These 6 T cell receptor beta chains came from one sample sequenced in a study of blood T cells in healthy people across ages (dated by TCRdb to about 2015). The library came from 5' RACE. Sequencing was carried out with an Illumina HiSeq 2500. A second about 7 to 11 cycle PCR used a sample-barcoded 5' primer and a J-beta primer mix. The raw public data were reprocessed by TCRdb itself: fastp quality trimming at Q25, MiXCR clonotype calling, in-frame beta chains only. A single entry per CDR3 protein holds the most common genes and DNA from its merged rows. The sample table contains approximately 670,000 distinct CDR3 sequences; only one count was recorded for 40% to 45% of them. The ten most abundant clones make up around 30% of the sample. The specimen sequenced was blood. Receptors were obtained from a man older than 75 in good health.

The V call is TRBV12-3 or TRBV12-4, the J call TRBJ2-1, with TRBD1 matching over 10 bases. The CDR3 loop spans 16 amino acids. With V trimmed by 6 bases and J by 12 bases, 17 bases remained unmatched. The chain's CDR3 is CASSPSGTGDHEGQFF. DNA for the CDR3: TGTGCCAGCAGCCCCTCGGGGACAGGGGACCACGAGGGGCAGTTCTTC.

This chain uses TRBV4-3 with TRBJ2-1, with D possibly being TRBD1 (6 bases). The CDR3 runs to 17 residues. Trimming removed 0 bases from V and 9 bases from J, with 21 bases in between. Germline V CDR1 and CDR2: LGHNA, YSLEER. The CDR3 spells CASSQDGDTPGIVEQFF. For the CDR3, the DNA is TGCGCCAGCAGCCAAGATGGGGACACGCCCGGGATTGTTGAGCAGTTCTTC.

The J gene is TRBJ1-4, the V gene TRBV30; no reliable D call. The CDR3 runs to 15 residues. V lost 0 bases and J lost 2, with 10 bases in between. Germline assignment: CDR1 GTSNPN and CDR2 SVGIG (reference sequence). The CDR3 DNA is TGTGCCTGGAGTGTATTGGCAGGTACTAATGAAAAACTGTTTTTT. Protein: CAWSVLAGTNEKLFF.

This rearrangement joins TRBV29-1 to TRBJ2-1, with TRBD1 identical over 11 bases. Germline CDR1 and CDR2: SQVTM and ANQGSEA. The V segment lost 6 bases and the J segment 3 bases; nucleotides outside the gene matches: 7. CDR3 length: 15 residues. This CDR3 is CSVPRTGGYYNEQFF. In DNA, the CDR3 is TGCAGCGTCCCCAGGACAGGGGGCTACTACAATGAGCAGTTCTTC.

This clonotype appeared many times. CDR3 nucleotides: TGTGCCAGCAGCTTAGGCAGGGCGAATGAGCAGTTCTTC. This sequence encodes CASSLGRANEQFF. This rearrangement joins TRBV7-2 to TRBJ2-1; tentatively, D is TRBD1 (5 bases). Trimming removed 1 base from V and 7 bases from J, with 8 bases in between. The CDR3 covers 13 residues. Per germline, CDR1 SGHTA and CDR2 FQGNSA.

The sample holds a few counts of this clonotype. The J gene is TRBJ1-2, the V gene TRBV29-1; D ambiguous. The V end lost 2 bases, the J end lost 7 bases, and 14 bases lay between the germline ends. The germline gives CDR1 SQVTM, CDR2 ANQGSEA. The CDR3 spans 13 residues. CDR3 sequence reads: CSVEKGMGSGYTF. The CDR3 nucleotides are TGCAGCGTTGAAAAGGGAATGGGTAGTGGCTACACCTTC.